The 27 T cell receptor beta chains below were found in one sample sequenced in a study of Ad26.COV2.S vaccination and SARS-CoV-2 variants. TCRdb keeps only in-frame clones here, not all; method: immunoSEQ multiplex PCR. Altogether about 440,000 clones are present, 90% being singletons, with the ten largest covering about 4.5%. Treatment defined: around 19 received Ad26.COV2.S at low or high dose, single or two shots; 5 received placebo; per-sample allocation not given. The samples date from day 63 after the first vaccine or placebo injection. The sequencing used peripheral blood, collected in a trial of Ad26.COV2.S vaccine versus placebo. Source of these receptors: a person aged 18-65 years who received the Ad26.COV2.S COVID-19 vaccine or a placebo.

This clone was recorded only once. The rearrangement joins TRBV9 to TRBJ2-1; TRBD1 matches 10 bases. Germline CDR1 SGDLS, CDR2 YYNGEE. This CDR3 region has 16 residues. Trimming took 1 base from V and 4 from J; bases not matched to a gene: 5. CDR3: CASSVTGTGAYNEQFF. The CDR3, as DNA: TGTGCCAGCAGCGTAACCGGGACAGGGGCATACAATGAGCAGTTCTTC. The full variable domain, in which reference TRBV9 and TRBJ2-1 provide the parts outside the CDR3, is DSGVTQTPKHLITATGQRVTLRCSPRSGDLSVYWYQQSLDQGLQFLIQYYNGEERAKGNILERFSAQQFPDLHSELNLSSLELGDSALYFCASSVTGTGAYNEQFFGPGTRLTVL.

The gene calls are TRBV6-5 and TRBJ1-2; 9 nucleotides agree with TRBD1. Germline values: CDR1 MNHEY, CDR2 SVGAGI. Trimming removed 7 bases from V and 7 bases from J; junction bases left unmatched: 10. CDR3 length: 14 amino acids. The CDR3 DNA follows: TGTGCCAGCACTCAGGACAGGGGAGAGTTTGGCTACACCTTC. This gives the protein CASTQDRGEFGYTF.

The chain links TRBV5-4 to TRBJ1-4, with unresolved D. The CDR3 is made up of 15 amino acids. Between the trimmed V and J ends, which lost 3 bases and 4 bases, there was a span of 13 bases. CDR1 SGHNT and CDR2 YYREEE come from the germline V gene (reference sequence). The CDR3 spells CASSSSGENNEKLFF. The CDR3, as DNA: TGTGCCAGCAGCTCGTCCGGGGAGAATAATGAAAAACTGTTTTTT.

In DNA, the CDR3 is TGTGCCTGGGAAGGAGGGGCCTCTGGGGCCAACGTCCTGACTTTC. As protein: CAWEGGASGANVLTF. The chain is built from TRBV30 and TRBJ2-6; D is possibly TRBD2 (6 bases). The V gene lost 5 bases and the J gene lost 0 bases, with 11 bases spanning the gap. CDR1 GTSNPN and CDR2 SVGIG come from the germline V gene (reference sequence). The CDR3 has 15 amino acids. The full variable domain, with the rest looked up from reference TRBV30 and TRBJ2-6, is SQTIHQWPATLVQPVGSPLSLECTVEGTSNPNLYWYRQAAGRGLQLLFYSVGIGQISSEVPQNLSASRPQDRQFILSSKKLLLSDSGFYLCAWEGGASGANVLTFGAGSRLTVL.

The CDR3 DNA reads as TGTGCCAGCAGTTTATGGGGGCAAACCTACGAGCAGTACTTC. As protein: CASSLWGQTYEQYF. This sequence joins TRBV28 and TRBJ2-7, with D possibly TRBD1 on 5 matching bases. This CDR3 spans 14 amino acids. V gave up 0 bases and J gave up 2 bases, with 8 bases separating them. CDR1 is MDHEN and CDR2 is SYDVKM in the germline V gene.

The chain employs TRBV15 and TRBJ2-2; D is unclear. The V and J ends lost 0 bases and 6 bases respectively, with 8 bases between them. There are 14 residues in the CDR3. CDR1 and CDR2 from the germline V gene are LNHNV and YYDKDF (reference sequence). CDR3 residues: CATSRDLESGELFF. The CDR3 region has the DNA TGTGCCACCAGCAGAGATCTGGAATCCGGGGAGCTGTTTTTT.

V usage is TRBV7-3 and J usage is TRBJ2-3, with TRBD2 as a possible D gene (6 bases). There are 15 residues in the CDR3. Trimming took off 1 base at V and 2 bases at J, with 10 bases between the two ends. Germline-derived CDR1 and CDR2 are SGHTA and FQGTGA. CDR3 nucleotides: TGTGCCAGCAGCTTAATAGGCGGGGCCACAGATACGCAGTATTTT. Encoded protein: CASSLIGGATDTQYF.

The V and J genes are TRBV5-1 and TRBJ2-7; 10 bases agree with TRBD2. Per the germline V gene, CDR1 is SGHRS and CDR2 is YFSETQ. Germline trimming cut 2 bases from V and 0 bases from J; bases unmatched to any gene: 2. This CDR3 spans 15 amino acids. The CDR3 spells CASSFSSGSSYEQYF. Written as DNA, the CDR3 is TGCGCCAGCAGCTTTTCTAGCGGGAGCTCCTACGAGCAGTACTTC.

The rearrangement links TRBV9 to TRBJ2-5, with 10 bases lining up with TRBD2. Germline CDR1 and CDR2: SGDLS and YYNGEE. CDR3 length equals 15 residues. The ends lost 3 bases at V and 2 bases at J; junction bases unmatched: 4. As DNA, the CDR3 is TGTGCCAGCAGCGCTAGCGGGAGTTGGCAAGAGACCCAGTACTTC. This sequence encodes CASSASGSWQETQYF.

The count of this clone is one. The CDR3 nucleotides read TGTGCCAGCAGGGTGGGCGGGGGGATCAATGAGCAGTTCTTC. This encodes CASRVGGGINEQFF. The V and J genes are TRBV7-9 and TRBJ2-1; 8 bases agree with TRBD2. Per the germline V gene, CDR1 is SEHNR and CDR2 is FQNEAQ (reference sequence). V lost 6 bases to trimming and J lost 6 bases; unmatched junction nucleotides: 7. The CDR3 extends over 14 amino acids.

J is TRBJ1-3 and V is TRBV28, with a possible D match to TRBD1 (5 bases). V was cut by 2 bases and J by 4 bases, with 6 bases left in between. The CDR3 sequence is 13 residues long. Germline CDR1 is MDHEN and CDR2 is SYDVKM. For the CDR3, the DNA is TGTGCCAGCAGTTTAACAGGCGGAAACACCATATATTTT. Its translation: CASSLTGGNTIYF.

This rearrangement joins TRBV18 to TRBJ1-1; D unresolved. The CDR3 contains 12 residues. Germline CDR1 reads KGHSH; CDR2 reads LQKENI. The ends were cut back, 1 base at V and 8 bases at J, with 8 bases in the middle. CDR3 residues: CASSPLGLEAFF. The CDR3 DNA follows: TGTGCCAGCTCACCACTTGGGTTAGAAGCTTTCTTT.

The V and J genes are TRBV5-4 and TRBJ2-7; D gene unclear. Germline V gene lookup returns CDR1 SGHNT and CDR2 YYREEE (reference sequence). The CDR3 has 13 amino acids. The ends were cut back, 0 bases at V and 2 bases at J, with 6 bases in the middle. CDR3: CASSLESAYEQYF. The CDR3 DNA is TGTGCCAGCAGCTTGGAGAGTGCCTACGAGCAGTACTTC.

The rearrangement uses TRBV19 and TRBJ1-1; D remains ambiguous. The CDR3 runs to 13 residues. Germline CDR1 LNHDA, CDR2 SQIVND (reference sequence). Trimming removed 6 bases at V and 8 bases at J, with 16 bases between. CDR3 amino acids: CASRTEGAREAFF. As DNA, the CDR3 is TGTGCCAGTAGGACCGAAGGAGCTCGGGAAGCTTTCTTT.

CDR3 region: CASSHGQGGTEAFF. CDR3 DNA sequence: TGTGCCAGCAGCCATGGACAGGGCGGGACTGAAGCTTTCTTT. The chain joins TRBV4-2 to TRBJ1-1; TRBD1 agrees at 8 bases. The CDR3 extends over 14 amino acids. Germline CDR1 reads LGHNA; CDR2 reads YNFKEQ. The junction had 5 bases not matched to a gene; V was cut back by 3 bases and J by 5 bases.

The chain's CDR3 is CATAQPYEQYF. The CDR3 DNA is TGTGCCACCGCGCAGCCCTACGAGCAGTACTTC. The V and J genes are TRBV28 and TRBJ2-7, with D unresolved. The V and J ends lost 10 bases and 2 bases respectively, with 9 bases between them. This CDR3 is built from 11 residues. The germline CDR1 and CDR2 sequences are MDHEN and SYDVKM.

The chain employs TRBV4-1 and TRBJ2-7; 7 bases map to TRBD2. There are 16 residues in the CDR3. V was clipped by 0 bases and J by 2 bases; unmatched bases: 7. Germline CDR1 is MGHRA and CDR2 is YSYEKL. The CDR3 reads CASSQDQASGPYEQYF. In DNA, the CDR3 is TGCGCCAGCAGCCAAGATCAGGCTAGCGGTCCCTACGAGCAGTACTTC.

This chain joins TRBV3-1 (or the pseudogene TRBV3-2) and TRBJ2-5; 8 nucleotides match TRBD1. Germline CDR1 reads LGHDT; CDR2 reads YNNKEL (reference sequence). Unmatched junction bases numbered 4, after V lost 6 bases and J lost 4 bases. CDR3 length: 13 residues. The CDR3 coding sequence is TGTGCCAGCAGTACCGGACAGGGAGAGACCCAGTACTTC. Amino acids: CASSTGQGETQYF.

The CDR3 loop is CASSLHPNKRRGTYEQYF. The CDR3 nucleotides are TGTGCCAGCAGCTTACACCCCAACAAGCGGAGAGGAACCTACGAGCAGTACTTC. V gene TRBV21-1 combines with J gene TRBJ2-7; TRBD2, the table's D call, was not compared with the DNA. TRBV21-1 constitutes a pseudogene. This CDR3 is 18 amino acids long.

In nucleotides, the CDR3 is TGCGCCAGCAGCCAAGGTCGTGGAACCTACGAGCAGTACTTC. Translating it yields CASSQGRGTYEQYF. This chain uses TRBV4-3 with TRBJ2-7, with D uncertain. V was trimmed by 1 base and J by 2 bases, leaving 9 bases between them. In germline, CDR1 is LGHNA, CDR2 YSLEER. This CDR3 comprises 14 residues.

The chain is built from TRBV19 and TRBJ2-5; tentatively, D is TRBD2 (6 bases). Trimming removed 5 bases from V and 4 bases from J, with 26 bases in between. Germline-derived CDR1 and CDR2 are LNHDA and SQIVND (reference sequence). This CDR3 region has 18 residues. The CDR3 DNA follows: TGTGCCAGTAGTTCCAAAGGGCCTGCGGGACCATATGGAGAGACCCAGTACTTC. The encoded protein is CASSSKGPAGPYGETQYF.

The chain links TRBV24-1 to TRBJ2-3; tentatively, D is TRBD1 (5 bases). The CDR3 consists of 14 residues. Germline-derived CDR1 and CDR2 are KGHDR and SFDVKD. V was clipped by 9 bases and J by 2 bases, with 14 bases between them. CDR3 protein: CATRVGPNTDTQYF. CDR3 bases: TGTGCCACCCGGGTGGGGCCGAACACAGATACGCAGTATTTT.

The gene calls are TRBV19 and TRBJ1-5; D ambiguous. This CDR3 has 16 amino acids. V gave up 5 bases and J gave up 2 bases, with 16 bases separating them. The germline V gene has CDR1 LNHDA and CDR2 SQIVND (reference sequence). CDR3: CASSFRTESRNQPQHF. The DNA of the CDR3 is TGTGCCAGTAGTTTCCGGACCGAATCGCGCAATCAGCCCCAGCATTTT.

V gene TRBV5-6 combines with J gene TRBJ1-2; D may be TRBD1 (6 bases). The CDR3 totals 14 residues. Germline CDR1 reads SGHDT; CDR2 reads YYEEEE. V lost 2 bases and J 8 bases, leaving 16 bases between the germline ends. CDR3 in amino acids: CASSLAQGLLGYTF. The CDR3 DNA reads TGTGCCAGCAGCTTAGCACAGGGTTTGCTCGGCTACACCTTC.

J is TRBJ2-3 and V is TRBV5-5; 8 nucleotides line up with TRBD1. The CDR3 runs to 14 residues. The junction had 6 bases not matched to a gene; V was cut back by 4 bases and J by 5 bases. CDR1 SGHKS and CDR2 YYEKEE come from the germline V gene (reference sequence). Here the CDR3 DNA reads TGTGCCAGCAGCCCATGGACAGGGAAAGATACGCAGTATTTT. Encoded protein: CASSPWTGKDTQYF.

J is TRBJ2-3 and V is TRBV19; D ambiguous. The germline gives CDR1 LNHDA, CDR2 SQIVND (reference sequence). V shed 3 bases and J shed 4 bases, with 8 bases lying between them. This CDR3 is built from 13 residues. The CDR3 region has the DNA TGTGCCAGTAGTATGTCTCTTTCAGATACGCAGTATTTT. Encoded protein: CASSMSLSDTQYF.

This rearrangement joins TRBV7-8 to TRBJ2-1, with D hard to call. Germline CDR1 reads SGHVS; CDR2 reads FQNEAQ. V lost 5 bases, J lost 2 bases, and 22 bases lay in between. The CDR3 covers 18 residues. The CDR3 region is CASSTRPPSTLTYNEQFF. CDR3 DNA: TGTGCCAGCAGCACCCGCCCTCCTAGTACTCTAACCTACAATGAGCAGTTCTTC.